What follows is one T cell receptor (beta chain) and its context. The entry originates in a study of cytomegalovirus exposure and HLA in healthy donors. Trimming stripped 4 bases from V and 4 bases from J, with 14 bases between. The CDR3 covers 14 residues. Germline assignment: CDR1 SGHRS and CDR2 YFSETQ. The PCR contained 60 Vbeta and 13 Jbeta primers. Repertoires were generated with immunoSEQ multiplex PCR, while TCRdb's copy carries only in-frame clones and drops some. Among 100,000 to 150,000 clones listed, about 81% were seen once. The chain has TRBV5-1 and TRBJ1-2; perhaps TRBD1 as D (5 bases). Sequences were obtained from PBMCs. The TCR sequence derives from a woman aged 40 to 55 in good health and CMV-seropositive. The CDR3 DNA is TGCGCCAGCAGCCCCGGGGGGTCCCCCTATGGCTACACCTTC. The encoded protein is CASSPGGSPYGYTF.